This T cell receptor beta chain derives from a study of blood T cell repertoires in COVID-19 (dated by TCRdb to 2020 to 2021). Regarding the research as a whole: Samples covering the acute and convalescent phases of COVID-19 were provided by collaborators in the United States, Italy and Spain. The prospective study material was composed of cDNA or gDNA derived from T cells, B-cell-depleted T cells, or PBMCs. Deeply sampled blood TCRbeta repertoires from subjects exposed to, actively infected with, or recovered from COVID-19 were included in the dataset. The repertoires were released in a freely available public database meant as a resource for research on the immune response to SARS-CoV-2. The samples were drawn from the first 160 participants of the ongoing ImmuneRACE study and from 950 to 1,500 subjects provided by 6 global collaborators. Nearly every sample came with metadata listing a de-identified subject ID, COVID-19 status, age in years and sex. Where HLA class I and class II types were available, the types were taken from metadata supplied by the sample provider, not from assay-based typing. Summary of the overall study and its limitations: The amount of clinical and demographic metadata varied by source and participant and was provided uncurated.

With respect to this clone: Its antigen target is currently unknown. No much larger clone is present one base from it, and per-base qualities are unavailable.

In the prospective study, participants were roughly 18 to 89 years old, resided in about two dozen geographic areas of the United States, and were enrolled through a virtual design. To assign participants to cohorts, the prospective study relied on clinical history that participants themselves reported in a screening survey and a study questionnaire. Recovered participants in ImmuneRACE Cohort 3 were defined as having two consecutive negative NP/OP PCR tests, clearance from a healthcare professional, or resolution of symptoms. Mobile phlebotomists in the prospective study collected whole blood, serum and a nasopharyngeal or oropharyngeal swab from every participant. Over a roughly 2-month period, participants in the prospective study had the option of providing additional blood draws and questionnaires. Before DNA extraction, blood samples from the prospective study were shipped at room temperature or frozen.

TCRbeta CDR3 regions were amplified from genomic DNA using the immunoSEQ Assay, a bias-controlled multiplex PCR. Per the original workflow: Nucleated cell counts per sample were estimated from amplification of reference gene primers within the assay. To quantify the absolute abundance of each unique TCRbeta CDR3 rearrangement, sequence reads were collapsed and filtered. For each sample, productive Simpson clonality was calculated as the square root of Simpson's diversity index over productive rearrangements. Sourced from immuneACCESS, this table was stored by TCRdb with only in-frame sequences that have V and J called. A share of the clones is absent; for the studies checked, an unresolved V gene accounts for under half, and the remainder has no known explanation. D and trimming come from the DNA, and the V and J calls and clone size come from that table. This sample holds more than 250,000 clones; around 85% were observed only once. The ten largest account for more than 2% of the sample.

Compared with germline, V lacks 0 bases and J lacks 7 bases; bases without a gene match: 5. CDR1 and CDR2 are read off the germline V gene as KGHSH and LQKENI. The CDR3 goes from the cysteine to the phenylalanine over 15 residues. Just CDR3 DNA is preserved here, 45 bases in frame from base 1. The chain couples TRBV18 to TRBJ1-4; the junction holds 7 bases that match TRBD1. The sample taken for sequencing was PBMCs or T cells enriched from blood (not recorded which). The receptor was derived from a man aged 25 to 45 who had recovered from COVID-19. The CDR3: CASSPPSGGGEKLFF. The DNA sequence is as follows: TGTGCCAGCTCACCACCTTCAGGGGGAGGTGAAAAACTGTTTTTT.